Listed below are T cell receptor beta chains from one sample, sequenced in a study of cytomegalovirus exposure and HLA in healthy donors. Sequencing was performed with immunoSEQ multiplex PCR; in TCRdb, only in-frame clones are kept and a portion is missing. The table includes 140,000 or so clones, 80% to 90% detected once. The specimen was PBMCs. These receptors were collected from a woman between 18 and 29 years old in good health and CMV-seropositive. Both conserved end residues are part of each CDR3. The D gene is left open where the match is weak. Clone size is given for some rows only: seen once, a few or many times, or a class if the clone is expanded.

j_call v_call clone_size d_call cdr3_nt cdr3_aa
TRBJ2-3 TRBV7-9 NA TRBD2 TGTGCCAGCAGCTTCGGGACTAGCGGACGCACAGATACGCAGTATTTT CASSFGTSGRTDTQYF
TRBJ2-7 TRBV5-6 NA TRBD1 TGTGCCAGCAGCTTGGGGACAGGGAGCGAGCAGTACTTC CASSLGTGSEQYF
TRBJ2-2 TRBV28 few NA TGTGCCAGCAGTTACGAGGATTACACCGGGGAGCTGTTTTTT CASSYEDYTGELFF
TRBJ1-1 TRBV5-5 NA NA TGTGCCAGCAGCTTAGAACAGGGCAATACTGAAGCTTTCTTT CASSLEQGNTEAFF
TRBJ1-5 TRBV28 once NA TGTGCCAGCAGTCAAAATCTCAGGGTCAATCAGCCCCAGCATTTT CASSQNLRVNQPQHF
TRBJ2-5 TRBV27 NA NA TGTGCCAGCAGTATGTTTCAGGGTTCGGTCCAAGAGACCCAGTACTTC CASSMFQGSVQETQYF
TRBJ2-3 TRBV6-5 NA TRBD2 TGTGCCAGCAGCTGGACTAGTAGGGCGGGGGGTACGCAGTATTTT CASSWTSRAGGTQYF
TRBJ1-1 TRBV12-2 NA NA TGTGCAAGTCGCTTAGCGGGGGACCACAGGGGTGGGCTGTCTGAAGCTTTCTTT CASRLAGDHRGGLSEAFF
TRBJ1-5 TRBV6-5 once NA TGTGCCAGCAGTTACTCTGGCCAGCCCCAGCATTTT CASSYSGQPQHF
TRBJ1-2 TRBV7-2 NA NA TGTGCCAGCAGCTCCCCGGGGGGATATTATGGCTACACCTTC CASSSPGGYYGYTF
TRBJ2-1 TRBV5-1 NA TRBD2 TGCGCCAGCAGCTTGGCCAAATTGGGACTAGCCTACAATGAGCAGTTCTTC CASSLAKLGLAYNEQFF
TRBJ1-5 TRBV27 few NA TGTGCCAGCAGTTTCCCTAATCAGCCCCAGCATTTT CASSFPNQPQHF
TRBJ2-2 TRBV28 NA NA TGTGCCAGCAGTAATGCAGGGATCTCCACCGGGGAGCTGTTTTTT CASSNAGISTGELFF
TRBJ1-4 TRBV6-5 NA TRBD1 TGTGCCAGCAGTTATTCCCTCAGGGGGAGTGAAAAACTGTTTTTT CASSYSLRGSEKLFF
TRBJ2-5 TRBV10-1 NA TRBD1 TGCGCCAGCTACCTGTCCTTCAGGAACGACAGGGGAGAGACCCAGTACTTC CASYLSFRNDRGETQYF
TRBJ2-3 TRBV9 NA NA TGTGCCAGCAGCGCAACGGCGGGCGTCACAGATACGCAGTATTTT CASSATAGVTDTQYF
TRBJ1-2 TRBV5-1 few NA TGCGCCAGCAGCCGGCAGGAAAGTAACTATGGCTACACCTTC CASSRQESNYGYTF
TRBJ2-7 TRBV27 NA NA TGTGCCAGCAGTTTAGGCAGGGGTCCGACTGGGGAGCAGTACTTC CASSLGRGPTGEQYF
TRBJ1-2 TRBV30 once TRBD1 TGTGCCTGGAGTGTAGGGACAGGGCCTTATGGCTACACCTTC CAWSVGTGPYGYTF
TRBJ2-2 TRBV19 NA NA TGTGCCAGTCAGGGGTTTAACACCGGGGAGCTGTTTTTT CASQGFNTGELFF
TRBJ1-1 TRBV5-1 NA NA TGCGCCAGCAGCTCTACGGGGGGAAACACTGAAGCTTTCTTT CASSSTGGNTEAFF
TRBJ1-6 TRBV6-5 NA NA TGTGCCAGCAGTTACTCGAGCTCCCAGAGGAATTCACCCCTCCACTTT CASSYSSSQRNSPLHF
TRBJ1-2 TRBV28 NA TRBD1 TGTGCCAGCAGTTCGTCCCGGGACAGGTTCGGGGACTATGGCTACACCTTC CASSSSRDRFGDYGYTF
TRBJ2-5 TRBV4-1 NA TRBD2 TGCGCCAGCAGCCAAAGACTAGCGGGGGGGTACCAAGAGACCCAGTACTTC CASSQRLAGGYQETQYF
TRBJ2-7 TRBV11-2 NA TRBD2 TGTGCCAGCAGCGGGACTAGCGGGCCGTCCTACGAGCAGTACTTC CASSGTSGPSYEQYF
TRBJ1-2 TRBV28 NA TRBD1 TGTGCCAGCAGTTATCGGACAGGGGGGAACTATGGCTACACCTTC CASSYRTGGNYGYTF
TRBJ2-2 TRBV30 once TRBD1 TGTGCCTGGAGGGGGACAGCAAACACCGGGGAGCTGTTTTTT CAWRGTANTGELFF
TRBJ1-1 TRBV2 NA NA TGTGCCAGCAGTGATTTTGGGGGCAGCGGGGCCGAAGCTTTCTTT CASSDFGGSGAEAFF
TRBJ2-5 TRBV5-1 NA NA TGCGCCAGCAGCCCGCAACCTCCCGAGGTAGAGACCCAGTACTTC CASSPQPPEVETQYF
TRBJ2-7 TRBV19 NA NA TGTGCCAGTAGTACAGTTGTGGGCTCCGAGCAGTACTTC CASSTVVGSEQYF
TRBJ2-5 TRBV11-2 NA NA TGTGCCAGCAGCCAGGACTGGGTCGATGGGACCCAGTACTTC CASSQDWVDGTQYF
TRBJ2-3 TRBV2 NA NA TGTGCCAGCTATTACTTGAGTGACAGGGAGGAAGCAGATACGCAGTATTTT CASYYLSDREEADTQYF
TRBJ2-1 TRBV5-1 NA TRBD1 TGCGCCAGCAGCTCATCAACCGGGACAGGGCCAGGGAATGAGCAGTTCTTC CASSSSTGTGPGNEQFF
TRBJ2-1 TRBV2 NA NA TGTGCCAGCACCAAGGTGGAGGAGCAGTTCTTC CASTKVEEQFF
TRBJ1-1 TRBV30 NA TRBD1 TGTGCCTGGAGTTCAGCCCGACAGGGGAACACTGAAGCTTTCTTT CAWSSARQGNTEAFF
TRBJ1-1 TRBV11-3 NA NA TGTGCCAGCAGCTCGACAGGGAACACTGAAGCTTTCTTT CASSSTGNTEAFF
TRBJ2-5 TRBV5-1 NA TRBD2 TGCGCCAGCAGCTTGGTCGGGGGGGAGACCCAGTACTTC CASSLVGGETQYF
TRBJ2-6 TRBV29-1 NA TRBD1 TGCAGCGTTCTTAGTGTACAGGGGTCTGGGGCCAACGTCCTGACTTTC CSVLSVQGSGANVLTF
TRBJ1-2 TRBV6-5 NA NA TGTGCCAGTACGGAGGGTCTGGGCGGCTACACCTTC CASTEGLGGYTF
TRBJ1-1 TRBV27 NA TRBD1 TGTGCCAGCAGTTTAGGCAGGGGGAGCACTGAAGCTTTCTTT CASSLGRGSTEAFF
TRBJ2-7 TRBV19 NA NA TGTGCCAGTAGTATTAGGCGGAGCTCCTACGAGCAGTACTTC CASSIRRSSYEQYF
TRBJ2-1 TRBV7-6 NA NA TGTGCCAGCAGCTTAGCTGGCGGCTACAATGAGCAGTTCTTC CASSLAGGYNEQFF
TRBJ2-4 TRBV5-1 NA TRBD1 TGCGCCAGCAGCGAGGGACAGGGAACGAAAAGGTCCAAAAACATTCAGTACTTC CASSEGQGTKRSKNIQYF
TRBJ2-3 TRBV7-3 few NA TGTGCCAGCAGCCAAGGGGTGGGAGATACGCAGTATTTT CASSQGVGDTQYF
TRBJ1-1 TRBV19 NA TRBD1 TGTGCCAGTAGCTGGACAGGGAACACTGAAGCTTTCTTT CASSWTGNTEAFF
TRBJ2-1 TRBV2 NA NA TGTGCCAGCAGTGGGGACCTTAAGACAGGCCGGGGATCGCATGAGCAGTTCTTC CASSGDLKTGRGSHEQFF
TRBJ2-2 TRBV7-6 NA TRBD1 TGTGCCAGCAGCTTAACATCCTGGACAGGAAACACCGGGGAGCTGTTTTTT CASSLTSWTGNTGELFF
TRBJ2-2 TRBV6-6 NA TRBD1 TGTGCCAGCAGTTTTTTGGGAGGACAGGGAACCGGGGAGCTGTTTTTT CASSFLGGQGTGELFF
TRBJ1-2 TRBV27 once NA TGTGCCAGCAGTATAAGAGTAGGTCCCTTGGGCGGCTACACCTTC CASSIRVGPLGGYTF
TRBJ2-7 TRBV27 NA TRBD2 TGTGCCTCCCTGGGGGGGAATTCCTACGAGCAGTACTTC CASLGGNSYEQYF
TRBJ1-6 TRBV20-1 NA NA TGCAGTGCTTTATTTCCACCCCTCCACTTT CSALFPPLHF
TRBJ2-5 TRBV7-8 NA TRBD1 TGTGCCAGCAGCTTGCACCGGGACAGGAGACAAGAGACCCAGTACTTC CASSLHRDRRQETQYF